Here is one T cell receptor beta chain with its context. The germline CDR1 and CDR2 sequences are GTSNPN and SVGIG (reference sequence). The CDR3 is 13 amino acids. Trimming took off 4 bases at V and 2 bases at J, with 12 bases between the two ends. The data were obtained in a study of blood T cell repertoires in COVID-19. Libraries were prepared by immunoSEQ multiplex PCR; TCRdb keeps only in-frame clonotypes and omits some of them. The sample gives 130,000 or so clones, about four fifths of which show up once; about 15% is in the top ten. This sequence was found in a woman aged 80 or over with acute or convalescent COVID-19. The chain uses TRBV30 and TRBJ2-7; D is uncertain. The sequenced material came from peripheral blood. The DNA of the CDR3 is TGTGCCTGGACCCCAGGTTCCCCCTACGAGCAGTACTTC. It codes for CAWTPGSPYEQYF.